The entry below gives a single T cell receptor beta chain sequence along with its context. The sample comes from a study of T cell changes during pregnancy in multiple sclerosis. The protocol was immunoSEQ multiplex PCR, while the TCRdb copy is restricted to in-frame clones and leaves out a portion. Of tens of thousands of clones listed, more than 90% are singletons. There are 14 residues in the CDR3. The V gene's germline CDR1 is SQVTM and CDR2 ANQGSEA. The germline V and J ends were trimmed by 1 base and 4 bases, with 14 bases remaining between them. The TCR originated in a female donor in good health, enrolled as a control in a pregnancy study. Sequenced material: peripheral blood, taken in the first trimester of pregnancy. The chain recombines TRBV29-1 with TRBJ2-7; D may be TRBD1 (6 bases). This chain's CDR3 is CSVEVDRPRYEQYF. CDR3 nucleotides: TGCAGCGTTGAAGTCGACAGGCCCCGGTACGAGCAGTACTTC.